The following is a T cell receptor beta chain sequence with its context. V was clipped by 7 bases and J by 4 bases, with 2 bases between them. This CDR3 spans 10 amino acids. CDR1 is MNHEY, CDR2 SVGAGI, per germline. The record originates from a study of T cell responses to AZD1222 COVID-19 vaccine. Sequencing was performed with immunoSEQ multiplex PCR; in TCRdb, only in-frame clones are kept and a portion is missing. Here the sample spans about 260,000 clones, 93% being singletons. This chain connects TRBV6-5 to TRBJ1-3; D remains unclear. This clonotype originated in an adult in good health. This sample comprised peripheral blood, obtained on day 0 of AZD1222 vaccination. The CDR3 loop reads CASKGNTIYF. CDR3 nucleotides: TGTGCCAGCAAAGGAAACACCATATATTTT.